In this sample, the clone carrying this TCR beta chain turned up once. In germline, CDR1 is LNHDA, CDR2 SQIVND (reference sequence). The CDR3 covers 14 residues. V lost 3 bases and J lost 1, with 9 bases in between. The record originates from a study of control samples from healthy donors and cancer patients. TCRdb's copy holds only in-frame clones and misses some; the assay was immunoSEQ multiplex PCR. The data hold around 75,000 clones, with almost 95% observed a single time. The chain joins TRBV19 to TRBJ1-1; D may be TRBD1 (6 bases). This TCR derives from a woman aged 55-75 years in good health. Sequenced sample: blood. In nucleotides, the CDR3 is TGTGCCAGTAGTATGGAGACAGGGAACACTGAAGCTTTCTTT. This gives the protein CASSMETGNTEAFF.